The 25 T cell receptor beta chains below come from one sample, sequenced in a study of PD-L1 blockade in urothelial cancer. The assay was immunoSEQ multiplex PCR, and TCRdb's table has in-frame clones only and misses some. Seen here are tens of thousands of clones, 84% observed once, and the top ten hold about 5.1%. The specimen comprised PBMCs, sampled around atezolizumab (anti-PD-L1) treatment. These TCRs come from a man aged 70 or older with urothelial cancer.

V is TRBV5-1 and J is TRBJ2-7; 12 bases match TRBD2. The trim removed 0 bases at V and 4 bases at J, leaving 2 bases unmatched. The CDR3 length is 15 residues. CDR1 is SGHRS and CDR2 is YFSETQ in the germline V gene. The CDR3 nucleotides are TGCGCCAGCAGCTTGGCCACTAGCGGGAGGTACGAGCAGTACTTC. It yields the protein CASSLATSGRYEQYF.

The chain carries TRBV14 and TRBJ2-5, with 12 bases matching TRBD1. Trimming removed 4 bases from V and 5 bases from J; junction bases left unmatched: 8. This CDR3 comprises 16 residues. CDR1 is SGHDN and CDR2 is FVKESK in the germline V gene. DNA of the CDR3: TGTGCCAGCAGCCCGACCGGGACAGGGGGCAGGGAGACCCAGTACTTC. It yields the protein CASSPTGTGGRETQYF.

The rearrangement uses TRBV29-1 and TRBJ2-7, with D maybe TRBD2 (5 bases). The CDR3 has 11 amino acids. Deletions cut 6 bases from V and 3 bases from J, with 9 bases between. Germline V gene sequence: CDR1 SQVTM, CDR2 ANQGSEA. The CDR3 protein is CSVRRGYEQYF. Written as DNA, the CDR3 is TGCAGCGTGAGACGGGGCTACGAGCAGTACTTC.

The chain recombines TRBV7-8 with TRBJ2-7; a possible D gene is TRBD2 (6 bases). Trimming left V 3 bases short and J 1 base short, with 16 bases between. There are 16 residues in the CDR3. Germline V gene lookup returns CDR1 SGHVS and CDR2 FQNEAQ. The CDR3 loop is CASSFASHGSSYEQYF. Written as DNA, the CDR3 is TGTGCCAGCAGCTTCGCCTCACACGGGAGTTCCTACGAGCAGTACTTC.

This chain uses TRBV29-1 with TRBJ1-1, with 9 positions matching TRBD1. The CDR3 extends over 17 amino acids. V lost 4 bases, J lost 2 bases, and 14 bases stayed unmatched. Germline CDR1 is SQVTM and CDR2 is ANQGSEA. CDR3 amino acids: CSVAPRPRTGDNTEAFF. In DNA form, the CDR3 reads TGCAGCGTTGCCCCTAGGCCTAGGACAGGGGACAACACTGAAGCTTTCTTT. Based on the CDR3 plus reference TRBV29-1 and TRBJ1-1, the full variable domain is SAVISQKPSRDICQRGTSLTIQCQVDSQVTMMFWYRQQPGQSLTLIATANQGSEATYESGFVIDKFPISRPNLTFSTLTVSNMSPEDSSIYLCSVAPRPRTGDNTEAFFGQGTRLTVV.

The CDR3 loop reads CASSLGGTRPGQGRRSSGANVLTF. Here the CDR3 DNA reads TGTGCCAGCAGTTTGGGGGGCACCAGACCGGGACAGGGGCGTAGAAGTTCTGGGGCCAACGTCCTGACTTTC. The chain carries TRBV28 and TRBJ2-6; 10 bases agree with TRBD1. Germline V gene data show CDR1 as MDHEN and CDR2 as SYDVKM. The CDR3 spans 24 residues. The junction had 24 bases not matched to a gene; V was cut back by 3 bases and J by 1 base.

The V and J genes are TRBV5-1 and TRBJ2-5, with D possibly matching TRBD2 (5 bases). CDR1 is SGHRS, CDR2 YFSETQ, per germline. CDR3 length equals 16 residues. V was pared by 0 bases and J by 5 bases, with 17 bases between. The CDR3 loop reads CASSLEGPGGWETQYF. The CDR3 DNA reads as TGCGCCAGCAGCTTGGAAGGACCGGGCGGGTGGGAGACCCAGTACTTC.

The genes are TRBV6-6 and TRBJ1-1; perhaps TRBD1 as D (6 bases). Germline CDR1 is MNHNY and CDR2 is SVGAGI (reference sequence). Deletions cut 6 bases from V and 3 bases from J, with 14 bases between. CDR3 length equals 14 residues. CDR3 loop: CASSQRGADTEAFF. CDR3 in DNA: TGTGCCAGCAGCCAACGGGGGGCGGACACTGAAGCTTTCTTT.

This clone occurred once. The V gene is TRBV15, the J gene TRBJ2-7, with D possibly matching TRBD2 (6 bases). V gave up 1 base and J gave up 0 bases, with 10 bases separating them. CDR3 length: 15 amino acids. Germline V gene lookup returns CDR1 LNHNV and CDR2 YYDKDF (reference sequence). The chain's CDR3 is CATSRAGTYSYEQYF. The CDR3 region has the DNA TGTGCCACCAGCAGAGCTGGGACTTACTCCTACGAGCAGTACTTC.

The chain links TRBV19 to TRBJ2-3; 10 nucleotides align to TRBD1. The CDR3 is made up of 16 amino acids. CDR1 is LNHDA and CDR2 is SQIVND in the germline V gene (reference sequence). The V gene end was trimmed by 5 bases and the J gene end by 1 base; junction bases not matched to a gene: 6. CDR3 loop: CASSLDRGPGTDTQYF. The CDR3 bases are TGTGCCAGTAGTCTCGACAGGGGGCCGGGCACAGATACGCAGTATTTT.

This clone has ten or more counts. V is TRBV28 and J is TRBJ1-3; D unresolved. V lost 2 bases and J 7 bases, leaving 9 bases between the germline ends. The germline CDR1 and CDR2 sequences are MDHEN and SYDVKM. CDR3 size: 13 residues. Here the CDR3 DNA reads TGTGCCAGCAGTTTAGTTAACGAGAACACCATATATTTT. Translated: CASSLVNENTIYF.

V gene TRBV7-6 combines with J gene TRBJ2-1; the D gene is possibly TRBD2 (5 bases). Germline CDR1 is SGHVS and CDR2 is FNYEAQ. This CDR3 has 15 residues. Deletions cut 5 bases from V and 0 bases from J, with 11 bases between. The CDR3 region is CASSTRRSSYNEQFF. The CDR3 DNA sequence: TGTGCCAGCAGCACGAGGAGGAGCTCCTACAATGAGCAGTTCTTC.

The chain has TRBV28 and TRBJ2-3; D might be TRBD2 (5 bases). V shed 6 bases and J shed 1 base, with 8 bases lying between them. CDR3 size: 13 residues. The germline V gene has CDR1 MDHEN and CDR2 SYDVKM. CDR3 sequence: CASRERGTDTQYF. The CDR3 nucleotides are TGTGCCAGCAGAGAGAGGGGCACAGATACGCAGTATTTT.

The chain has TRBV21-1 and TRBJ1-5; the D segment call TRBD1 is taken from the table without a DNA check. TRBV21-1 is recorded as a pseudogene. This CDR3 spans 13 amino acids. The CDR3 nucleotides read TGTGCCAGCAGCAGGCAGGGAAATCAGCCCCAGCATTTT. This codes for CASSRQGNQPQHF.

The gene calls are TRBV27 and TRBJ1-2; 8 bases match TRBD1. Germline V gene lookup returns CDR1 MNHEY and CDR2 SMNVEV (reference sequence). This CDR3 has 14 residues. V gave up 6 bases and J gave up 6 bases; unmatched junction bases: 9. CDR3 protein: CASRAVRGRNGYTF. As DNA, the CDR3 is TGTGCCAGCAGAGCTGTCAGGGGGCGGAATGGCTACACCTTC.

This chain links TRBV5-1 with TRBJ2-3; D might be TRBD2 (6 bases). Germline lookup yields CDR1 SGHRS and CDR2 YFSETQ. The CDR3 runs 14 residues. Trimming shortened V by 5 bases and J by 7 bases, and 17 bases separated the two germline ends. The CDR3 here is CASRGLSGMYTQYF. DNA for the CDR3: TGCGCCAGCAGGGGACTCTCGGGCATGTATACGCAGTATTTT.

The V and J genes are TRBV5-8 and TRBJ2-6; D gene ambiguous. V lost 4 bases to trimming and J lost 2 bases, with 7 bases between them. The V gene's germline CDR1 is SGHTS and CDR2 YDEGEE. This CDR3 contains 14 residues. Here the CDR3 reads CASSKSAGANVLTF. CDR3 coding DNA: TGTGCCAGCAGCAAGTCGGCTGGGGCCAACGTCCTGACTTTC. Combining the CDR3 with reference TRBV5-8 and TRBJ2-6 gives the whole variable domain EAGVTQSPTHLIKTRGQQATLRCSPISGHTSVYWYQQALGLGLQFLLWYDEGEERNRGNFPPRFSGRQFPNYSSELNVNALELEDSALYLCASSKSAGANVLTFGAGSRLTVL.

V and J are TRBV5-8 and TRBJ2-2; no definite D call. This CDR3 region has 17 residues. CDR1 and CDR2 from the germline V gene are SGHTS and YDEGEE. Deletions cut 1 base from V and 4 bases from J, with 17 bases between. CDR3 sequence reads: CASSLFEASRSTGELFF. In nucleotides, the CDR3 is TGTGCCAGCAGCTTGTTCGAGGCTAGTCGGTCCACCGGGGAGCTGTTTTTT.

This clone showed up just a few times. The gene calls are TRBV7-2 and TRBJ2-7; 7 nucleotides agree with TRBD2. Germline V gives CDR1 SGHTA, CDR2 FQGNSA. J was trimmed by 1 base and V by 1 base; bases with no gene match: 4. The CDR3 is made up of 15 amino acids. The DNA for the CDR3 is TGTGCCAGCAGCTTAGTGGGCGGGAGTTCCTACGAGCAGTACTTC. This translates into CASSLVGGSSYEQYF.

The chain is built from TRBV19 and TRBJ2-3, with D tentatively TRBD2 (6 bases). Trimming took 7 bases from V and 4 from J, leaving 15 bases between them. In germline, CDR1 is LNHDA, CDR2 SQIVND (reference sequence). This CDR3 is 14 amino acids long. In DNA form, the CDR3 reads TGTGCCAGTACCCCAATTGGGGGGTCAGATACGCAGTATTTT. This gives the protein CASTPIGGSDTQYF.

The V call is TRBV4-1, the J call TRBJ2-2; weak D call: TRBD2 (5 bases). V lost 3 bases to trimming and J lost 6 bases, with 14 bases between them. The CDR3 sequence is 15 residues long. Germline values: CDR1 MGHRA, CDR2 YSYEKL. CDR3: CASSQVLTRAGELFF. In DNA form, the CDR3 reads TGCGCCAGCAGCCAGGTGCTAACTAGGGCCGGGGAGCTGTTTTTT.

The rearrangement uses TRBV9 and TRBJ2-5; D might be TRBD1 (5 bases). V was trimmed by 4 bases and J by 4 bases, leaving 14 bases between them. The CDR3 has 14 residues. CDR1 and CDR2 (germline): SGDLS, YYNGEE. CDR3 DNA: TGTGCCAGCAGCCCTACAGGTAGAAGAGAGACCCAGTACTTC. Protein: CASSPTGRRETQYF.

The V and J genes are TRBV27 and TRBJ1-4, with D unclear. The germline V gene encodes CDR1 MNHEY and CDR2 SMNVEV (reference sequence). Trimming took 10 bases from V and 3 from J, leaving 12 bases between them. The CDR3 is 13 amino acids. CDR3 region: CATNPQANEKLFF. DNA of the CDR3: TGTGCCACCAACCCCCAGGCTAATGAAAAACTGTTTTTT.

The chain couples TRBV6-4 to TRBJ2-1, with 9 bases identical to TRBD2. Unmatched junction bases numbered 7, after V lost 2 bases and J lost 8 bases. This CDR3 is 15 amino acids long. Germline values: CDR1 MRHNA, CDR2 SNTAGT. The CDR3 DNA follows: TGTGCCAGCAGTGACGGTCCAGCGGGAGGCCATGAGCAGTTCTTC. This codes for CASSDGPAGGHEQFF.

The chain couples TRBV2 to TRBJ2-5; TRBD2 is a possible D gene (6 bases). Per germline, CDR1 SNHLY and CDR2 FYNNEI. This CDR3 contains 14 residues. V lost 6 bases and J 0 bases, leaving 11 bases between the germline ends. The CDR3 DNA sequence: TGTGCCAGCAGCCCTCGACTAGACCAAGAGACCCAGTACTTC. Protein product: CASSPRLDQETQYF.